This TCR beta chain was identified in a study of T cells in localized non-small cell lung cancer. Using immunoSEQ multiplex PCR, the repertoire was profiled, and TCRdb retains in-frame clones only, with some absent. The table has over 40,000 clones, around nine tenths seen once; the top ten hold less than 3.5%. Study-wide results and limits: Overall survival was longer when the density of T cells in the blood was higher.

In regard to this clone: What it recognizes is unknown.

CDR1 is GTSNPN and CDR2 is SVGIG in the germline V gene (reference sequence). Unmatched junction bases numbered 6, after V lost 0 bases and J lost 2 bases. The CDR3 spans 15 residues. Sequenced here: peripheral blood, sampled before any cancer treatment. V is TRBV30 and J is TRBJ2-7; 8 bases match TRBD1. This TCR was sampled from a female donor over 55 with stage I squamous cell lung carcinoma. CDR3 sequence (DNA): TGTGCCTGGAGTGTTCCGGGACAGGCCGCCTACGAGCAGTACTTC. Protein: CAWSVPGQAAYEQYF.